Below, 20 T cell receptor beta chains from the same sample are listed, as sequenced in a study of PD-1 blockade in mismatch repair-deficient tumors. The data were produced by immunoSEQ multiplex PCR, yet TCRdb's version contains in-frame clones alone and is incomplete. Of 120,000 or so clones in the sample, almost 90% were seen once. The specimen was peripheral blood, collected almost 74 weeks after starting pembrolizumab. These receptor sequences come from an adult with mismatch repair-deficient cancer.

The V gene is TRBV6-1, the J gene TRBJ1-5; possible D gene TRBD1, 6 bases. There are 15 residues in the CDR3. V was cut by 3 bases and J by 5 bases, with 14 bases left in between. Germline-derived CDR1 and CDR2 are MNHNS and SASEGT. Here the CDR3 reads CASSEDRWTDQPQHF. As DNA, the CDR3 is TGTGCCAGCAGTGAGGACAGATGGACGGATCAGCCCCAGCATTTT.

This chain joins TRBV11-3 and TRBJ2-1; tentatively, D is TRBD2 (5 bases). Trimming pared 4 bases from V and 0 bases from J, leaving 13 bases between. Germline CDR1 is SGHNT and CDR2 is YENEEA. The CDR3 runs 16 residues. The CDR3 DNA is TGTGCCAGCAGCTCCCCTGGGGAGAGCTCCTACAATGAGCAGTTCTTC. As protein: CASSSPGESSYNEQFF.

The V gene is TRBV5-4, the J gene TRBJ2-2, with D hard to call. The CDR3 is made up of 13 amino acids. Germline CDR1 SGHNT, CDR2 YYREEE (reference sequence). Trimming pared 3 bases from V and 0 bases from J, leaving 3 bases between. The CDR3 sequence: CASSSANTGELFF. The CDR3 bases are TGTGCCAGCAGCTCGGCGAACACCGGGGAGCTGTTTTTT.

The rearrangement uses TRBV25-1 and TRBJ2-5, with a weak D call TRBD1 (6 bases). Germline V gives CDR1 MGHDK, CDR2 SYGVNS. V was cut by 5 bases and J by 2 bases, with 12 bases left in between. CDR3 length: 14 amino acids. The chain's CDR3 is CASSLGQTQETQYF. CDR3 nucleotide sequence: TGTGCCAGCAGTTTAGGACAGACACAAGAGACCCAGTACTTC.

This chain joins TRBV19 and TRBJ2-1, with D possibly matching TRBD1 (6 bases). Germline loops: CDR1 LNHDA, CDR2 SQIVND (reference sequence). V gave up 5 bases and J gave up 7 bases, with 12 bases separating them. This CDR3 comprises 13 residues. The chain's CDR3 is CASSLTGWNEQFF. The CDR3 bases are TGTGCCAGTAGTTTAACAGGGTGGAATGAGCAGTTCTTC.

This clone appeared once. The V and J genes are TRBV5-6 and TRBJ2-2, with 8 bases fitting TRBD2. Germline CDR1 reads SGHDT; CDR2 reads YYEEEE. V gave up 7 bases and J gave up 4 bases; unmatched junction bases: 12. This CDR3 contains 16 residues. CDR3 protein: CASGAGIAGTTGELFF. The CDR3 DNA reads as TGTGCCAGCGGAGCGGGGATAGCGGGAACCACCGGGGAGCTGTTTTTT.

The chain has TRBV7-9 and TRBJ2-4; the match to TRBD2 covers 10 bases. The junction had 17 bases not matched to a gene; V was cut back by 4 bases and J by 8 bases. The germline V gene encodes CDR1 SEHNR and CDR2 FQNEAQ (reference sequence). This CDR3 is built from 18 residues. CDR3 in amino acids: CASSSTQTSGKAPHIQYF. In nucleotides, the CDR3 is TGTGCCAGCAGCTCGACACAAACTAGCGGGAAGGCCCCACACATTCAGTACTTC.

The chain employs TRBV7-9 and TRBJ2-5, with TRBD1 as a possible D gene (5 bases). CDR1 is SEHNR and CDR2 is FQNEAQ in the germline V gene (reference sequence). The CDR3 totals 16 residues. V was pared by 5 bases and J by 2 bases, with 18 bases between. CDR3: CASSLGMYRQQETQYF. CDR3 nucleotide sequence: TGTGCCAGCAGCCTAGGGATGTACCGACAGCAAGAGACCCAGTACTTC.

The V and J genes are TRBV4-1 and TRBJ2-7, with 8 bases matching TRBD2. CDR1 MGHRA and CDR2 YSYEKL come from the germline V gene. The CDR3 has 16 amino acids. With 1 base clipped from V and 3 bases from J, the junction kept 8 bases outside the gene matches. The DNA for the CDR3 is TGCGCCAGCAGCCAAGTGTCTCGGCTAGCGGGCTACGAGCAGTACTTC. It encodes CASSQVSRLAGYEQYF.

This clone was seen once. The chain has TRBV15 and TRBJ2-1; D might be TRBD2 (6 bases). The CDR3 runs to 18 residues. Trimming removed 0 bases from V and 6 bases from J, with 21 bases in between. Germline V CDR1 and CDR2: LNHNV, YYDKDF (reference sequence). The CDR3 DNA is TGTGCCACCAGCAGAGATAAATACCCGGGAGCTTCGGGCAATGAGCAGTTCTTC. Translation: CATSRDKYPGASGNEQFF. Full variable domain (rest looked up from reference TRBV15 and TRBJ2-1): DAMVIQNPRYQVTQFGKPVTLSCSQTLNHNVMYWYQQKSSQAPKLLFHYYDKDFNNEADTPDNFQSRRPNTSFCFLDIRSPGLGDTAMYLCATSRDKYPGASGNEQFFGPGTRLTVL.

The genes are TRBV13 and TRBJ2-1; tentative D call: TRBD2 (6 bases). Trimming took off 4 bases at V and 5 bases at J, with 12 bases between the two ends. CDR1 and CDR2 (germline): PRHDT, FYEKMQ (reference sequence). This CDR3 is 14 amino acids long. The DNA for the CDR3 is TGTGCCAGCAGCTCTAGGGACTGGCACAATGAGCAGTTCTTC. This translates into CASSSRDWHNEQFF.

The chain uses TRBV27 and TRBJ2-7; TRBD1 aligns across 7 bases. CDR1 is MNHEY, CDR2 SMNVEV, per germline (reference sequence). After removal of 6 bases from V and 5 bases from J, the junction contained 13 bases not matched to a gene. The CDR3 runs 15 residues. DNA for the CDR3: TGTGCCAGCAGGACGACAGGGTTTCAATTCAACGAGCAGTACTTC. Translated: CASRTTGFQFNEQYF.

V and J are TRBV6-5 and TRBJ1-1; 9 positions match TRBD1. The germline V gene has CDR1 MNHEY and CDR2 SVGAGI. The CDR3 totals 13 residues. Trimming removed 6 bases from V and 5 bases from J; junction bases left unmatched: 4. Here the CDR3 DNA reads TGTGCCAGCAGACAGGGGGCAAGTACTGAAGCTTTCTTT. It translates to CASRQGASTEAFF.

The chain recombines TRBV7-9 with TRBJ2-3; D gene unclear. V lost 7 bases and J lost 4, with 6 bases in between. The germline V gene has CDR1 SEHNR and CDR2 FQNEAQ (reference sequence). The CDR3 covers 11 residues. CDR3 nucleotides: TGTGCCAGCAACGCAGCAGATACGCAGTATTTT. It specifies CASNAADTQYF.

This sequence joins TRBV6-5 and TRBJ2-6; a weak D match, TRBD2 (5 bases). The CDR3 has 15 residues. V was clipped by 2 bases and J by 0 bases, with 5 bases between them. Per germline, CDR1 MNHEY and CDR2 SVGAGI. The CDR3 coding sequence is TGTGCCAGCAGTTACACTAGCTCTGGGGCCAACGTCCTGACTTTC. It specifies CASSYTSSGANVLTF.

The chain has TRBV9 and TRBJ2-5; possible D gene TRBD2, 6 bases. The CDR3 sequence is 14 residues long. Between the trimmed V and J ends, which lost 3 bases and 1 base, there was a span of 10 bases. In germline, CDR1 is SGDLS, CDR2 YYNGEE. For the CDR3, the DNA is TGTGCCAGCAGCGCCCATAGCGGCCAAGAGACCCAGTACTTC. It is translated as CASSAHSGQETQYF.

The chain joins TRBV6-1 to TRBJ1-3; perhaps TRBD1 as D (5 bases). V was shortened by 2 bases and J by 0 bases, with 8 bases between the two germline ends. This CDR3 has 15 amino acids. Germline V gene data show CDR1 as MNHNS and CDR2 as SASEGT. The CDR3 DNA follows: TGTGCCAGCAGTGAAATGGGGGTCTCTGGAAACACCATATATTTT. Protein: CASSEMGVSGNTIYF.

The chain has TRBV11-3 and TRBJ1-1; D gene ambiguous. V was pared by 1 base and J by 0 bases, with 15 bases between. The CDR3 length is 17 residues. Per germline, CDR1 SGHNT and CDR2 YENEEA. The CDR3 DNA follows: TGTGCCAGCAGCTTAGGAGGTTGGAGGGCACTGAACACTGAAGCTTTCTTT. It yields the protein CASSLGGWRALNTEAFF.

A few counts support this clone. The V gene is TRBV6-5, the J gene TRBJ1-2, with a possible D match to TRBD1 (5 bases). The CDR3 contains 13 residues. The germline V gene encodes CDR1 MNHEY and CDR2 SVGAGI. V lost 2 bases and J 7 bases, leaving 11 bases between the germline ends. The CDR3 DNA reads TGTGCCAGCAGTTACGAGGGGCAGGGTGGCTACACCTTC. It is translated as CASSYEGQGGYTF.

The chain has TRBV18 and TRBJ1-3; a weak D match, TRBD1 (6 bases). CDR3 length: 17 amino acids. CDR1 is KGHSH and CDR2 is LQKENI in the germline V gene. V was trimmed by 4 bases and J by 2 bases, leaving 18 bases between them. CDR3 sequence reads: CASSHRQRAGAGNTIYF. The CDR3 DNA sequence: TGTGCCAGCTCACATCGCCAAAGAGCAGGGGCTGGAAACACCATATATTTT.